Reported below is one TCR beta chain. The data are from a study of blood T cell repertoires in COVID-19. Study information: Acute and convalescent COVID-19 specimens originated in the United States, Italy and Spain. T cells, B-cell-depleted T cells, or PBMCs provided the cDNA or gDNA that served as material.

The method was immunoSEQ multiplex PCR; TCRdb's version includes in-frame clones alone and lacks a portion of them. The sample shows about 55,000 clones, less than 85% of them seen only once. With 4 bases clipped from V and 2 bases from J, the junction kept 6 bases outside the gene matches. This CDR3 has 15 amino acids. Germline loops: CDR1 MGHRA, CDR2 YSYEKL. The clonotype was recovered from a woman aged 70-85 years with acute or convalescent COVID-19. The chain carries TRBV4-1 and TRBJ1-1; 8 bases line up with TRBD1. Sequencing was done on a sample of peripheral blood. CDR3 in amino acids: CASSPPTGANTEAFF. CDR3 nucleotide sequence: TGCGCCAGCAGCCCCCCGACAGGGGCCAACACTGAAGCTTTCTTT.